This T cell receptor beta chain was obtained from a study of vaccination effects on CD4 cells after COVID-19. Study findings and constraints: Both infection-induced and vaccine-induced clones contracted markedly at late post-vaccination timepoints. Common cold coronaviruses were cross-recognized by only 1 of 255 vaccine-induced clones in healthy vaccinees.

About this clone: The antigen is undetermined.

The method was immunoSEQ multiplex PCR; TCRdb's version includes in-frame clones alone and lacks a portion of them. This table holds approximately 74,000 clones, under 85% found once. V was clipped by 0 bases and J by 2 bases, with 14 bases between them. This CDR3 contains 16 residues. Germline CDR1 is SGHRS and CDR2 is YFSETQ. CD4+ T cells specific for antigen were expanded with viral peptide pools by the ViraFEST assay before sequencing. The authors isolated CD4+ T cells after nine to eleven days of culture. Vaccine recipients, nucleocapsid antibody negative, had no prior SARS-CoV-2 infection. A few million PBMC per well were cultured with 10 IU/ml IL-2 and approximately 9.1 ug/ml peptides. At days 3 and 7, half of the medium was exchanged for IL-2 medium.

Here the sequenced sample was CD4+ T cells from PBMCs cultured with HCoV-NL63 spike peptides, taken before COVID-19 vaccination. This sequence joins TRBV5-1 and TRBJ2-5, with no clear D. The TCR comes from a human donor who received a COVID-19 vaccine. This chain's CDR3 is CASSLALSVGQETQYF. The CDR3 nucleotides are TGCGCCAGCAGCTTGGCCCTGAGCGTGGGACAAGAGACCCAGTACTTC.